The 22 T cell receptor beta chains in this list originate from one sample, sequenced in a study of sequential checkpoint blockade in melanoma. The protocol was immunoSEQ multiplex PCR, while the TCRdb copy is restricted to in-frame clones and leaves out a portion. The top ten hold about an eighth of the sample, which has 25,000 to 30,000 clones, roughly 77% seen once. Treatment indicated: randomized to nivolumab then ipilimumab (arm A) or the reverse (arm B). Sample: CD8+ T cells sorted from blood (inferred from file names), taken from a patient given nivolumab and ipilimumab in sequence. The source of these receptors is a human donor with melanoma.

The chain's CDR3 is CASSPDEVEQYF. The CDR3 coding sequence is TGTGCCAGCAGCCCCGACGAGGTCGAGCAGTACTTC. J is TRBJ2-5 and V is TRBV9, with D unclear. Judging by the DNA end, TRBJ2-7 fits better; the J call may be wrong. The CDR3 sequence is 12 residues long. From germline, CDR1 is SGDLS and CDR2 YYNGEE.

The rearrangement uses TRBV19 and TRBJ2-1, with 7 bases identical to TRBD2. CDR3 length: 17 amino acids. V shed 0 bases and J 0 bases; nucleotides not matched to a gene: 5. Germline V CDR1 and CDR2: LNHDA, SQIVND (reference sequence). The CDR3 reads CASSIDSGEGSYNEQFF. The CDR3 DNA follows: TGTGCCAGTAGTATAGATTCCGGGGAGGGCTCCTACAATGAGCAGTTCTTC.

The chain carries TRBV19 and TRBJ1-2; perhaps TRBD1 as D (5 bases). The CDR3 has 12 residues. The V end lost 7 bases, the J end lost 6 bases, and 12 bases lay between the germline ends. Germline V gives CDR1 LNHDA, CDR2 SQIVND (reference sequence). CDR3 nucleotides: TGTGCCAGTAACCAGGGTTGGGATGGCTACACCTTC. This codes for CASNQGWDGYTF. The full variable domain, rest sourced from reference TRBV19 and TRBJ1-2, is DGGITQSPKYLFRKEGQNVTLSCEQNLNHDAMYWYRQDPGQGLRLIYYSQIVNDFQKGDIAEGYSVSREKKESFPLTVTSAQKNPTAFYLCASNQGWDGYTFGSGTRLTVV.

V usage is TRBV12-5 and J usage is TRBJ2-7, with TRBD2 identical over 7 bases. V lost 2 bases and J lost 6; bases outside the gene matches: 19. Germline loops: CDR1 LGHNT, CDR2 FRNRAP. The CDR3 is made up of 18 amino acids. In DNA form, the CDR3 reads TGTGCTAGTGGTTTGCAACTAACGGACTCCCTGGGACTACTCGAGCAGTACTTC. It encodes CASGLQLTDSLGLLEQYF.

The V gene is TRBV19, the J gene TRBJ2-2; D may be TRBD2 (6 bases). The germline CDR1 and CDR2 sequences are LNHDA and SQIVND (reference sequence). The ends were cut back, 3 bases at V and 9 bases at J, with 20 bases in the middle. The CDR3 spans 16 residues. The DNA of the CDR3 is TGTGCCAGTAGTATTTCAATGGAGGGGTCTTTTCGGGAGCTGTTTTTT. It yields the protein CASSISMEGSFRELFF.

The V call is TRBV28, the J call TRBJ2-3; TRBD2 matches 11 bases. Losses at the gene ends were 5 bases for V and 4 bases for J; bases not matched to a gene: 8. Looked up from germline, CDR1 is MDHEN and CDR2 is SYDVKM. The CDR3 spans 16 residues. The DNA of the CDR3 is TGTGCCAGCAGTCCATTAGCGGGGGGGCCACCAGATACGCAGTATTTT. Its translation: CASSPLAGGPPDTQYF.

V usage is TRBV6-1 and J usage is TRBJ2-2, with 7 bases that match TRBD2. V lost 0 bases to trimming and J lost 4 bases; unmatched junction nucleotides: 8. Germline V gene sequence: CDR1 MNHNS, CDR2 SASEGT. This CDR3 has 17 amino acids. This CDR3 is CASSEARTRLSTGELFF. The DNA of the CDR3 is TGTGCCAGCAGTGAAGCCAGGACTAGACTGAGCACCGGGGAGCTGTTTTTT.

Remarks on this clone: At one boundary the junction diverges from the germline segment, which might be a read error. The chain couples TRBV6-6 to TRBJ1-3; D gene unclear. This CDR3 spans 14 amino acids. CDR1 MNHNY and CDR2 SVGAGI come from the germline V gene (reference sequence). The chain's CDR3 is CASSDSYSGNTIYF. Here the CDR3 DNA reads TGTGCCAGCAGTGACTCATACTCTGGAAACACCATATATTTT.

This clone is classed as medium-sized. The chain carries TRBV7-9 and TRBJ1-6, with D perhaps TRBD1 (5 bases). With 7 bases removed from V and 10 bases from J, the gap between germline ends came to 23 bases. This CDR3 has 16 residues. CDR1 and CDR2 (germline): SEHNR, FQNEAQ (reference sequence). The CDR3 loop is CASTLARSGPRSPLHF. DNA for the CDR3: TGTGCCAGCACCCTAGCGAGGTCAGGGCCTCGGTCACCCCTCCACTTT.

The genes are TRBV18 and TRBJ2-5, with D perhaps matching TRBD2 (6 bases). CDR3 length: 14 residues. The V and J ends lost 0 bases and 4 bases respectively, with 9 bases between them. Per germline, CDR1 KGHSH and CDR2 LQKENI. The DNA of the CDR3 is TGTGCCAGCTCACCACCGGGGCGGGGAGAGACCCAGTACTTC. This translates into CASSPPGRGETQYF.

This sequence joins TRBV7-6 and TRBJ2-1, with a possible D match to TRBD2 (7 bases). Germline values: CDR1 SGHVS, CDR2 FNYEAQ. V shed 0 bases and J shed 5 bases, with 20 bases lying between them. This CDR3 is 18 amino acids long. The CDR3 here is CASSLARSGGGIDNEQFF. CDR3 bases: TGTGCCAGCAGCTTAGCGCGTTCGGGCGGGGGCATCGACAATGAGCAGTTCTTC.

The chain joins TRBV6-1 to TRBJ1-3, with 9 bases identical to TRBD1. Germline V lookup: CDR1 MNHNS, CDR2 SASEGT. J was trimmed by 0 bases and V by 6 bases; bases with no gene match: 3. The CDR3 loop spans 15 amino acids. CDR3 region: CASSEDRGSGNTIYF. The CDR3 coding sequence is TGTGCCAGCAGCGAGGACAGGGGCTCTGGAAACACCATATATTTT.

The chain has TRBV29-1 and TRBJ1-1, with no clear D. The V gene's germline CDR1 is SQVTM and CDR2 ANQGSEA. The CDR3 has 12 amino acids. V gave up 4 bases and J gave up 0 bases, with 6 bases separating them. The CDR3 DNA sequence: TGCAGCGTTGGGGCCCTGAACACTGAAGCTTTCTTT. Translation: CSVGALNTEAFF.

CDR3 loop: CAWRSYSGNTIYF. The CDR3 coding sequence is TGTGCCTGGAGGTCTTACTCTGGAAACACCATATATTTT. The chain is built from TRBV30 and TRBJ1-3; no clear D. The CDR3 is made up of 13 amino acids. V shed 3 bases and J shed 0 bases, with 6 bases lying between them. Germline values: CDR1 GTSNPN, CDR2 SVGIG (reference sequence). Complete variable domain (other parts from reference TRBV30 and TRBJ1-3): SQTIHQWPATLVQPVGSPLSLECTVEGTSNPNLYWYRQAAGRGLQLLFYSVGIGQISSEVPQNLSASRPQDRQFILSSKKLLLSDSGFYLCAWRSYSGNTIYFGEGSWLTVV.

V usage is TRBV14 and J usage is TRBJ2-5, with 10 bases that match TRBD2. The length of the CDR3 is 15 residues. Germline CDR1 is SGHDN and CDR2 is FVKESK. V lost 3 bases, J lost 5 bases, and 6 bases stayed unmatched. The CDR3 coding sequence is TGTGCCAGCAGCCATTTAGCGGGGGGTCTGGAGACCCAGTACTTC. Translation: CASSHLAGGLETQYF.

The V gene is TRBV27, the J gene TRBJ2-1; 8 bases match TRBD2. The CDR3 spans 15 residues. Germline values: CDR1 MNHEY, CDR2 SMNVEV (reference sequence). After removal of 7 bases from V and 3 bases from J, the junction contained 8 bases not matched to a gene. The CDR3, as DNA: TGTGCCAGCAAAATGGCCGGGGGGGGCTACAATGAGCAGTTCTTC. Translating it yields CASKMAGGGYNEQFF.

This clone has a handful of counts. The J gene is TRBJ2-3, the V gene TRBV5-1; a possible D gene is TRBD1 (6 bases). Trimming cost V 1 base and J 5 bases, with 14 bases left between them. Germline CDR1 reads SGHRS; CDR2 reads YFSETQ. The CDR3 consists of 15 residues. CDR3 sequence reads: CASSLTGRKGDTQYF. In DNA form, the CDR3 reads TGCGCCAGCAGCTTGACAGGGCGTAAGGGAGATACGCAGTATTTT.

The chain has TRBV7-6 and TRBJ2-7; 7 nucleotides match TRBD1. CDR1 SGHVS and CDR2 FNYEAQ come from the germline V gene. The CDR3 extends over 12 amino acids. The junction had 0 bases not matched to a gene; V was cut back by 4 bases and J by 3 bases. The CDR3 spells CASSWDSYEQYF. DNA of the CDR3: TGTGCCAGCAGCTGGGACAGCTACGAGCAGTACTTC.

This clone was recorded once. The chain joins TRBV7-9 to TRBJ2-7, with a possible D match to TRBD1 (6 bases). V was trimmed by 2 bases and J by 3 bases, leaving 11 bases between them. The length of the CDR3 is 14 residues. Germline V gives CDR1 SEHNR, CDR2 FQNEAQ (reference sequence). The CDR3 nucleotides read TGTGCCAGCAGCTTATTAGGGGGAAACTACGAGCAGTACTTC. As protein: CASSLLGGNYEQYF.

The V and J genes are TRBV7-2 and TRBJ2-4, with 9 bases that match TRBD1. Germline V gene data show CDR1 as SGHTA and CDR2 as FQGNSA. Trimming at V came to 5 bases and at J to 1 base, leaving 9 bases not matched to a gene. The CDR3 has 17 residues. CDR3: CASSVRTGDGAKNIQYF. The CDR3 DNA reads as TGTGCCAGCAGCGTTCGGACAGGGGATGGGGCCAAAAACATTCAGTACTTC.

CDR3 amino acids: CSATGGALYGYTF. DNA for the CDR3: TGCAGCGCTACAGGGGGCGCCCTCTATGGCTACACCTTC. This chain links TRBV29-1 with TRBJ1-2, with TRBD1 matching 9 bases. The CDR3 totals 13 residues. The trim removed 7 bases at V and 4 bases at J, leaving 7 bases unmatched. The germline CDR1 and CDR2 sequences are SQVTM and ANQGSEA.

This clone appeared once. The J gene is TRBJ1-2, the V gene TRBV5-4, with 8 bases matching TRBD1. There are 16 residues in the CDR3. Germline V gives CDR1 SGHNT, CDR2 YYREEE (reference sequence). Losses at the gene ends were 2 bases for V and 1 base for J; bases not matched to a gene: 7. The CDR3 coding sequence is TGTGCCAGCAGCTTTATAGGACAGGGCTTTAACTATGGCTACACCTTC. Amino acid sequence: CASSFIGQGFNYGYTF.